This T cell receptor (beta chain) comes out of a study of CD8+ T cells in alopecia areata. It was cDNA, reverse transcribed from extracted RNA, that served as the sequencing template. The repertoire was sequenced with immunoSEQ multiplex PCR; TCRdb's copy has only in-frame clones and lacks some. The data contain some 180,000 clones, around 63% of them seen just once; the ten biggest clones take up 1.5% to 2%. A remark on this clone: Antigen: not known.

Study-level findings and limits: TCR sharing was clearer in mice than between patients, perhaps partly owing to patient HLA diversity.

Germline CDR1 reads SGHTA; CDR2 reads FQGNSA. This CDR3 has 13 residues. Between the trimmed V and J ends, which lost 10 bases and 2 bases, there was a span of 13 bases. The sequence derives from a human donor with alopecia areata. J is TRBJ2-3 and V is TRBV7-2; D is ambiguous. The sequencing here drew on CD4+ T cells sorted from blood, taken at week 0. The CDR3 DNA reads TGTGCCACCATTCCGCCTAACACAGATACGCAGTATTTT. Translating gives CATIPPNTDTQYF.